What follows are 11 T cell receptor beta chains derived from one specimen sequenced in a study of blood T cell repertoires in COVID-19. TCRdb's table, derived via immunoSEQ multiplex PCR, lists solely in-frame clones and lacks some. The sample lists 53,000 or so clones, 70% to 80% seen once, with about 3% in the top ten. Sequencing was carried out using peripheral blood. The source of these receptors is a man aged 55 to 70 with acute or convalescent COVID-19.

The CDR3 sequence is CASSSRQAYQETQYF. The DNA for the CDR3 is TGTGCCAGCAGTTCTCGACAGGCGTACCAAGAGACCCAGTACTTC. The chain is built from TRBV27 and TRBJ2-5; D might be TRBD1 (6 bases). Trimming removed 4 bases from V and 0 bases from J, with 12 bases in between. The CDR3 runs 15 residues. Germline V CDR1 and CDR2: MNHEY, SMNVEV (reference sequence).

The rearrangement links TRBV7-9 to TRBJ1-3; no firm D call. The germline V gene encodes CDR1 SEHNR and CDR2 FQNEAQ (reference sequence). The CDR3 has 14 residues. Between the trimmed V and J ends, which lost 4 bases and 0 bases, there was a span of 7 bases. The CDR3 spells CASSSGLSGNTIYF. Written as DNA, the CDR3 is TGTGCCAGCAGCTCCGGTCTCTCTGGAAACACCATATATTTT.

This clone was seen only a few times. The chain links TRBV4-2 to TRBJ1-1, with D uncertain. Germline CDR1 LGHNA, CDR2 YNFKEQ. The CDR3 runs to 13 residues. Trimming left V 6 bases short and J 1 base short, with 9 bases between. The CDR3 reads CASRPEGNTEAFF. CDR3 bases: TGTGCCAGCAGGCCGGAGGGGAACACTGAAGCTTTCTTT.

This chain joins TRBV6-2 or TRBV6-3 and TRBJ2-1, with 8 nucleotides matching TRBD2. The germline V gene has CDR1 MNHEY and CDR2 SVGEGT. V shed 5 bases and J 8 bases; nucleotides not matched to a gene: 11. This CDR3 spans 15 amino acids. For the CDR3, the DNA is TGTGCCAGCAGTCGCGGACTAGCAGGTTCGGATGAGCAGTTCTTC. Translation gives CASSRGLAGSDEQFF.

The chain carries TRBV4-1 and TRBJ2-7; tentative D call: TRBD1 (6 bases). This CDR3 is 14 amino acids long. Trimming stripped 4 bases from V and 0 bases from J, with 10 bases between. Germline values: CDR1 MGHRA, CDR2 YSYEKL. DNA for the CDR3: TGCGCCAGCAGCCCGTGGGACAACTCCTACGAGCAGTACTTC. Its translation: CASSPWDNSYEQYF.

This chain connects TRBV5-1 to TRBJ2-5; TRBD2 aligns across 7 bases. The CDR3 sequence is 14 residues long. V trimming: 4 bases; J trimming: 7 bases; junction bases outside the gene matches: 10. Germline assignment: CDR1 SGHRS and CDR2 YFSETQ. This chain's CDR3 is CASSPIIGGGTQYF. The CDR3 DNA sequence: TGCGCCAGCAGCCCTATTATTGGCGGGGGGACCCAGTACTTC.

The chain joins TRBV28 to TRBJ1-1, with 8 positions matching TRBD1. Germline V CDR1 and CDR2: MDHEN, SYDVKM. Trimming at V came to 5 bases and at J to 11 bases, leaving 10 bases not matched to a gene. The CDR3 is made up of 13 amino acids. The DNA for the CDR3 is TGTGCCAGCAGTATCCTGACAGGGGATAAGGCTTTCTTT. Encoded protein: CASSILTGDKAFF.

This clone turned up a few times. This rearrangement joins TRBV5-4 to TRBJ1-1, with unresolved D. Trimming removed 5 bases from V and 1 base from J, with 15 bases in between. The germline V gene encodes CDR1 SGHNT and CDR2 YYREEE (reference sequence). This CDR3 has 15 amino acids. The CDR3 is CASSPPPGRNTEAFF. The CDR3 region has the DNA TGTGCCAGCAGTCCTCCCCCCGGGAGGAACACTGAAGCTTTCTTT.

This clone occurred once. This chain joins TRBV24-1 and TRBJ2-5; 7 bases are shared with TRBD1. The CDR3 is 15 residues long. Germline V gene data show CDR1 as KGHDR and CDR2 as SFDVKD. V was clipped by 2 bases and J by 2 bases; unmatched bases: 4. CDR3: CATSDYGTAQETQYF. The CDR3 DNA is TGTGCCACCAGTGATTACGGGACAGCACAAGAGACCCAGTACTTC.

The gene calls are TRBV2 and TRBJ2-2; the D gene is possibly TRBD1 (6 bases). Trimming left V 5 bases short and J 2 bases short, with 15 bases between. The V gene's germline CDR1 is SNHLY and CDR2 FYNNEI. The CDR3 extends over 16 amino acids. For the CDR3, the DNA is TGTGCCAGCAGTAAGGGGGTTTCGGGTAACACCGGGGAGCTGTTTTTT. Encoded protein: CASSKGVSGNTGELFF.

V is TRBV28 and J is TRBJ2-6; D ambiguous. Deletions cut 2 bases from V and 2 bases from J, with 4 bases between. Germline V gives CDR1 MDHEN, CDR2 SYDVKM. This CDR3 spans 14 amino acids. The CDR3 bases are TGTGCCAGCAGTTTAAATACTGGGGCCAACGTCCTGACTTTC. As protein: CASSLNTGANVLTF. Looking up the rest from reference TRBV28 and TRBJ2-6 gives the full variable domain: DVKVTQSSRYLVKRTGEKVFLECVQDMDHENMFWYRQDPGLGLRLIYFSYDVKMKEKGDIPEGYSVSREKKERFSLILESASTNQTSMYLCASSLNTGANVLTFGAGSRLTVL.